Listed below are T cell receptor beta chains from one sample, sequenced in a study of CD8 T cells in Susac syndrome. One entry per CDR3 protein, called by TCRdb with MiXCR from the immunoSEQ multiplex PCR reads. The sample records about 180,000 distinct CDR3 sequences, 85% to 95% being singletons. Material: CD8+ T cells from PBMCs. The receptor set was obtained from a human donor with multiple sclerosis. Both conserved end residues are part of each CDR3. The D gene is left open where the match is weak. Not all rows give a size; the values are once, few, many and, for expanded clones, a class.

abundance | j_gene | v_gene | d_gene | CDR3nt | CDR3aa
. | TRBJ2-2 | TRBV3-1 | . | TGTGCCAGCAGCCAAGATATAGCCGGCACCGGGGAGCTGTTTTTT | CASSQDIAGTGELFF
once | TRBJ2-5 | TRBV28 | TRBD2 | TGTGCCAGCAAGGAGGCGGGAGAAGAGACCCAGTACTTC | CASKEAGEETQYF
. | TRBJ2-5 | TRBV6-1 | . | TGTGCCAGCAGGGGCCTAGTCCAAGAGACCCAGTACTTC | CASRGLVQETQYF
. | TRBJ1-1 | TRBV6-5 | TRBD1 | TGTGCCAGCAGCCCGGGGACAGGGGAATACACTGAAGCTTTCTTT | CASSPGTGEYTEAFF
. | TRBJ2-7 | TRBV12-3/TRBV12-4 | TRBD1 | TGTGCCAGCAGCCGCCGTGTGGGACAGGGGGCCTGGTACGAGCAGTACTTC | CASSRRVGQGAWYEQYF
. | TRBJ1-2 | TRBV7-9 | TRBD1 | TGTGCCAGCGATGGGTCAGACAGGGGCGACTATGGCTACACCTTC | CASDGSDRGDYGYTF
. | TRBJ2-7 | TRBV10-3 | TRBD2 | TGTGCCATCTCAGCGGGAGCGGGCGAGCAGTACTTC | CAISAGAGEQYF
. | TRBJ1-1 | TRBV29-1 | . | TGCAGCGTTGAAAGGGGTGAGAACACTGAAGCTTTCTTT | CSVERGENTEAFF
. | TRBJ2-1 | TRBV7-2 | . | TGTGCCAGCAGCTTACTGCCTAGCCCTCATCGATCCAATGAGCAGTTCTTC | CASSLLPSPHRSNEQFF
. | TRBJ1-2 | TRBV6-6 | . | TGTGCCAGTATGAGGGGGGACTCCTACACCTTC | CASMRGDSYTF
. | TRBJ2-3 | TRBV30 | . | TGTGCCTGGAGTGTAAGAGAGGCGCACTGGCGGGATTCAGATACGCAGTATTTT | CAWSVREAHWRDSDTQYF
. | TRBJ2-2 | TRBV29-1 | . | TGCAGCGTTGTAAGCCCGACCACCGGGGAGCTGTTTTTT | CSVVSPTTGELFF
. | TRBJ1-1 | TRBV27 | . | TGTGCCAGCAGTCCGGGTAAGACTGAAGCTTTCTTT | CASSPGKTEAFF
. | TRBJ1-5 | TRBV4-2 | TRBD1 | TGTGCCAGCAGCCAAGAACAGGGGGCCCAGCAGCCCCAGCATTTT | CASSQEQGAQQPQHF
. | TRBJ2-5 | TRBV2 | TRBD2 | TGTGCCAGCAGTGAATCAAGGACTAGCGGCCCCCAAGAGACCCAGTACTTC | CASSESRTSGPQETQYF
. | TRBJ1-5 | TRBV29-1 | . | TGCAGCGTCCAACAGGGTTATGGCAATCAGCCCCAGCATTTT | CSVQQGYGNQPQHF